The clone carrying this TCR beta chain appeared many times. What it recognizes is unknown. The sample belongs to a study of Graves' ophthalmopathy and Graves' hyperthyroidism. Study overall: The authors collected peripheral blood at initial diagnosis, before any treatment. Regarding the study as a whole: With approximately 88% sensitivity and approximately 79% specificity, a 13-signature model separated ophthalmopathy from stable hyperthyroidism.

Additional autoimmune diseases, uncontrolled infections, pregnancy or lactation disqualified patients. Fresh peripheral blood (more than 9 ml) yielded the PBMCs. Germline CDR1 DFQATT, CDR2 SNEGSKA (reference sequence). This CDR3 has 14 amino acids. With 0 bases removed from V and 2 bases from J, the gap between germline ends came to 8 bases. RNA transcripts were the template, and TCR beta CDR3 regions were amplified from them. HTBI-primed first-round RT-PCR preceded second-round multiplex PCR. TCRdb ran MiXCR on the multiplex PCR reads and lists one entry per CDR3 protein. Here the sample spans about 660,000 distinct CDR3 sequences, just over 40% being singletons.

This clonotype was obtained from an adult man with Graves' ophthalmopathy. The chain joins TRBV20-1 to TRBJ1-3; D is ambiguous. Sequenced input: peripheral blood. In nucleotides, the CDR3 is TGCAGTGCTAGAGATGGAAAGGCTGGAAACACCATATATTTT. Translation: CSARDGKAGNTIYF.